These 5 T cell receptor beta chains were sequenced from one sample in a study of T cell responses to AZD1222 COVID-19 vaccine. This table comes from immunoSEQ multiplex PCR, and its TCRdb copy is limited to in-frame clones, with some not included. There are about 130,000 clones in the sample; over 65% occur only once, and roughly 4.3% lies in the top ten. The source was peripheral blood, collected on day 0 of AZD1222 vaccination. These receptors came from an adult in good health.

CDR3 DNA: TGCGCCAGCAGCCAGTATTCCCGGGACCTCTATGGCTACACCTTC. This sequence encodes CASSQYSRDLYGYTF. The J gene is TRBJ1-2, the V gene TRBV4-1; the D gene is possibly TRBD1 (5 bases). The germline gives CDR1 MGHRA, CDR2 YSYEKL. The CDR3 runs 15 residues. V was pared by 3 bases and J by 4 bases, with 15 bases between.

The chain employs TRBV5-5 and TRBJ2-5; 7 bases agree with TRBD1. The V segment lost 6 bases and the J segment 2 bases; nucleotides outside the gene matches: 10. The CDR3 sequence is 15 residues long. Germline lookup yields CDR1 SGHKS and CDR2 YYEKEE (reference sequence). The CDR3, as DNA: TGTGCCAGCACCTGGGACAGCAATCGACAAGAGACCCAGTACTTC. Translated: CASTWDSNRQETQYF.

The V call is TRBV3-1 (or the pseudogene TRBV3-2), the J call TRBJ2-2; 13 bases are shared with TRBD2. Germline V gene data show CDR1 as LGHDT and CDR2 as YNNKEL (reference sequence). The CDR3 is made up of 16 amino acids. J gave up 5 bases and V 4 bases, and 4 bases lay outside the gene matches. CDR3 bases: TGTGCCAGCAGCCCGGGACTAGCGGGGACAACCGGGGAGCTGTTTTTT. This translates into CASSPGLAGTTGELFF.

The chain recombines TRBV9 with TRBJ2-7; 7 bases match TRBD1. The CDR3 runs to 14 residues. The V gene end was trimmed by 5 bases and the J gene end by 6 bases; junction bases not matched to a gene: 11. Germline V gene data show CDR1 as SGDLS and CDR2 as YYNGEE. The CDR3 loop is CASSRGQTSAEQYF. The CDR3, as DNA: TGTGCCAGCAGTAGGGGACAGACCTCTGCCGAGCAGTACTTC. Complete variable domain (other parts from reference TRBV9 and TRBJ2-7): DSGVTQTPKHLITATGQRVTLRCSPRSGDLSVYWYQQSLDQGLQFLIQYYNGEERAKGNILERFSAQQFPDLHSELNLSSLELGDSALYFCASSRGQTSAEQYFGPGTRLTVT.

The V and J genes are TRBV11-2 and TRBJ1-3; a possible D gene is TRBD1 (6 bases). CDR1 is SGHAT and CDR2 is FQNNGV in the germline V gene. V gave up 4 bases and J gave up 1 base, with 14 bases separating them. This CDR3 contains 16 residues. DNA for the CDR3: TGTGCCAGCAGCTCCCTAACTACAGGGTCTGGAAACACCATATATTTT. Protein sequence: CASSSLTTGSGNTIYF.